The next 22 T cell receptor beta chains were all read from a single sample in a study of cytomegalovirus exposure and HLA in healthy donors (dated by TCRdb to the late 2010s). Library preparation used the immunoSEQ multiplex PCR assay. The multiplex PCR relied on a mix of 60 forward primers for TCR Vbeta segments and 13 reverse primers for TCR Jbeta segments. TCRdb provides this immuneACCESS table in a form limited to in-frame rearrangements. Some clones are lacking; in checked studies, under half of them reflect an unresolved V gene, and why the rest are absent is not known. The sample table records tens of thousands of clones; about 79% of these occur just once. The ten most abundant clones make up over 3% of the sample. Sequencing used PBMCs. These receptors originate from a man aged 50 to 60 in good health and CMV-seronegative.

CDR3 in amino acids: CASSPSTNEKLFF. In DNA, the CDR3 is TGTGCCAGCAGTCCTTCAACTAATGAAAAACTGTTTTTT. The V and J genes are TRBV27 and TRBJ1-4; no firm D call. CDR1 is MNHEY, CDR2 SMNVEV, per germline (reference sequence). The V and J ends lost 5 bases and 0 bases respectively, with 4 bases between them. The CDR3 runs 13 residues.

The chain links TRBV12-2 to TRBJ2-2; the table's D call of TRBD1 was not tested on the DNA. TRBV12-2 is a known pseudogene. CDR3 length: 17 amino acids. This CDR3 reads CASRFSPPQGTTGELFF. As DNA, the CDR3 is TGTGCAAGTCGCTTTAGCCCTCCACAGGGAACAACCGGGGAGCTGTTTTTT.

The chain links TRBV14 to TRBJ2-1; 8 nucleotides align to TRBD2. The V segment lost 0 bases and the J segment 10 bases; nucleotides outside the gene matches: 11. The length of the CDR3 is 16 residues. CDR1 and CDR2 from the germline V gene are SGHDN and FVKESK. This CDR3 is CASSQDYRGGQMEQFF. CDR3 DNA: TGTGCCAGCAGCCAAGATTACCGGGGGGGCCAGATGGAGCAGTTCTTC.

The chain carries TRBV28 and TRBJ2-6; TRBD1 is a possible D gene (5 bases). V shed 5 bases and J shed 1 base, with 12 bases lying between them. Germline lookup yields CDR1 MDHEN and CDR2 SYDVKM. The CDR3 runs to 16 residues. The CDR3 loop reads CASSPIGASGANVLTF. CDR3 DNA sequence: TGTGCCAGCAGTCCAATAGGGGCTTCTGGGGCCAACGTCCTGACTTTC.

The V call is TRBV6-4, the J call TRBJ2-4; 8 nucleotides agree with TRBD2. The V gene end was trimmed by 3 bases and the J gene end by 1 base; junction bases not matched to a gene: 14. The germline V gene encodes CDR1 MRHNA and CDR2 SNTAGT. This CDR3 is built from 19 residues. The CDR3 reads CASSEQPSGGPSAKNIQYF. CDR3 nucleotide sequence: TGTGCCAGCAGTGAGCAGCCGTCGGGAGGGCCCTCCGCCAAAAACATTCAGTACTTC.

Written as DNA, the CDR3 is TGTGCCAGCAGCGGGACAGAGAACACTGAAGCTTTCTTT. This codes for CASSGTENTEAFF. This rearrangement joins TRBV9 to TRBJ1-1; D is possibly TRBD1 (6 bases). CDR1 and CDR2 from the germline V gene are SGDLS and YYNGEE. Trimming cost V 3 bases and J 1 base, with 7 bases left between them. CDR3 length: 13 residues.

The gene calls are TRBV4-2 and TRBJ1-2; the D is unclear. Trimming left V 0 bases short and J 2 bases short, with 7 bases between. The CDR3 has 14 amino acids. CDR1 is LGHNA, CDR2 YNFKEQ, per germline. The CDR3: CASSQESRNYGYTF. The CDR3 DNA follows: TGTGCCAGCAGCCAAGAATCACGGAACTATGGCTACACCTTC.

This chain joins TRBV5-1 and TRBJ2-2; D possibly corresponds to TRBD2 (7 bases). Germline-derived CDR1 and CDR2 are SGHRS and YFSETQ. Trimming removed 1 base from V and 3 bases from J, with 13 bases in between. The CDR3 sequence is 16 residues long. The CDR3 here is CASSLWGGSDTGELFF. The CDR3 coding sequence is TGCGCCAGCAGCTTGTGGGGGGGCTCAGACACCGGGGAGCTGTTTTTT.

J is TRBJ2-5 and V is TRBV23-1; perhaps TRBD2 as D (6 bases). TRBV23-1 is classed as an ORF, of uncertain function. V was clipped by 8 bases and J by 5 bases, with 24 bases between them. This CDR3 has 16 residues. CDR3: CASPLYRPPAGETQYF. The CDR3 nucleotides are TGCGCCAGCCCCCTGTACAGGCCTCCCGCGGGGGAGACCCAGTACTTC.

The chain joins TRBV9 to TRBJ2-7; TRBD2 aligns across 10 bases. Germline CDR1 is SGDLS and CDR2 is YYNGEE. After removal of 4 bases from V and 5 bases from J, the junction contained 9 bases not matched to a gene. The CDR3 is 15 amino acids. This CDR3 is CASSRTSGRVDEQYF. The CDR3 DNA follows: TGTGCCAGCAGCAGGACTAGCGGACGGGTGGACGAGCAGTACTTC.

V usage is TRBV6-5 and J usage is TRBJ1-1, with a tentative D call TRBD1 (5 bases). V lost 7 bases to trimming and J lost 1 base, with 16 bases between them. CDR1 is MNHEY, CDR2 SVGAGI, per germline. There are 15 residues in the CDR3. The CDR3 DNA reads TGTGCCAGCAACAGGTCCCCCAGCAAGAACACTGAAGCTTTCTTT. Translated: CASNRSPSKNTEAFF.

The chain's CDR3 is CASSSRLRGTEAFF. The CDR3 coding sequence is TGTGCCAGCAGTTCGAGGTTAAGGGGTACTGAAGCTTTCTTT. The chain uses TRBV28 and TRBJ1-1; TRBD1 is a possible D gene (5 bases). Trimming took off 4 bases at V and 5 bases at J, with 14 bases between the two ends. The CDR3 totals 14 residues. Germline CDR1 reads MDHEN; CDR2 reads SYDVKM.

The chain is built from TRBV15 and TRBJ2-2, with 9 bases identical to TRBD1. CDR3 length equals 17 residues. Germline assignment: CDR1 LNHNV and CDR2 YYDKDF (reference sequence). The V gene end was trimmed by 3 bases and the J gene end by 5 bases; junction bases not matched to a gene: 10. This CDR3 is CATSRRVGQGGTGELFF. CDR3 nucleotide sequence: TGTGCCACCAGCAGGCGGGTGGGACAGGGCGGTACCGGGGAGCTGTTTTTT.

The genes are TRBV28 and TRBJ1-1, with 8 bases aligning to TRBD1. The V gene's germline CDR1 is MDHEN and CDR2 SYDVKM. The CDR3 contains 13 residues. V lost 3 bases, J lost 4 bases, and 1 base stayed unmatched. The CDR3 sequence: CASSLQGATEAFF. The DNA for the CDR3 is TGTGCCAGCAGTTTGCAGGGGGCCACTGAAGCTTTCTTT.

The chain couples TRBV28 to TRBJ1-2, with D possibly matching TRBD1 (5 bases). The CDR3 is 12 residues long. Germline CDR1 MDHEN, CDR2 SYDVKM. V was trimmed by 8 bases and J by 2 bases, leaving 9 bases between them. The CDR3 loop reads CASWTLNYGYTF. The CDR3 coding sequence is TGTGCCAGCTGGACACTAAACTATGGCTACACCTTC.

This chain's CDR3 is CATSSEWGTEAFF. Here the CDR3 DNA reads TGTGCCACCAGCAGTGAGTGGGGGACAGAAGCTTTCTTT. V usage is TRBV15 and J usage is TRBJ1-1; perhaps TRBD1 as D (6 bases). The CDR3 runs to 13 residues. CDR1 is LNHNV, CDR2 YYDKDF, per germline (reference sequence). V was pared by 3 bases and J by 8 bases, with 13 bases between.

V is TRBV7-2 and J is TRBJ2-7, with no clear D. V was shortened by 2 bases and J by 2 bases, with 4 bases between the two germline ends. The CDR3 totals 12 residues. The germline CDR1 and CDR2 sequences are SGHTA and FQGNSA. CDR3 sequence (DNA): TGTGCCAGCAGCTTAACTACCTACGAGCAGTACTTC. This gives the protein CASSLTTYEQYF.

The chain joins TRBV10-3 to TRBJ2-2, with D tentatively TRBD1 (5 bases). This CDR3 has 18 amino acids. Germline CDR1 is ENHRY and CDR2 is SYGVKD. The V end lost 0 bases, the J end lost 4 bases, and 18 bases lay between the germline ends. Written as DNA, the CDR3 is TGTGCCATCAGTGAGTCTAGGAAGGGGCCGCTTCTCACCGGGGAGCTGTTTTTT. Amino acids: CAISESRKGPLLTGELFF.

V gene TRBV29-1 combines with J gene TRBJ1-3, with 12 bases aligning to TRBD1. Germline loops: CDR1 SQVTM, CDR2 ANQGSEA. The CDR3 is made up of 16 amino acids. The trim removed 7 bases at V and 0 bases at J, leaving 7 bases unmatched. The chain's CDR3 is CSATGTGGLSGNTIYF. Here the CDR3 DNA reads TGCAGCGCCACCGGGACAGGGGGCCTCTCTGGAAACACCATATATTTT.

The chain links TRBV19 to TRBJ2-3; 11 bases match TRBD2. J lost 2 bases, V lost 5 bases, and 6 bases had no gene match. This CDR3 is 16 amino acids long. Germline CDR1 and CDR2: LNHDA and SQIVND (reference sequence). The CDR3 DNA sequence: TGTGCCAGTAGTGAGGGGACTAGCGGCCCCACAGATACGCAGTATTTT. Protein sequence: CASSEGTSGPTDTQYF.

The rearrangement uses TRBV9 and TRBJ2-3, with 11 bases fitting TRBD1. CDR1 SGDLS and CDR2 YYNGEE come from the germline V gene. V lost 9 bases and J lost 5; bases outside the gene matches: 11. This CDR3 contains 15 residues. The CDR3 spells CATARGQGAIDTQYF. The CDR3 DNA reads TGTGCCACCGCGCGCGGACAGGGGGCGATAGATACGCAGTATTTT.

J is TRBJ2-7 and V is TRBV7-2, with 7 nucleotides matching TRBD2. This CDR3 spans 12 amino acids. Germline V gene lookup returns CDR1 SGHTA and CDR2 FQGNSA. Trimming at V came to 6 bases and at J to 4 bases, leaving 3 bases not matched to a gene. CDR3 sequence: CASRTGGYEQYF. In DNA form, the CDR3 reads TGTGCCAGCAGGACCGGGGGGTACGAGCAGTACTTC.